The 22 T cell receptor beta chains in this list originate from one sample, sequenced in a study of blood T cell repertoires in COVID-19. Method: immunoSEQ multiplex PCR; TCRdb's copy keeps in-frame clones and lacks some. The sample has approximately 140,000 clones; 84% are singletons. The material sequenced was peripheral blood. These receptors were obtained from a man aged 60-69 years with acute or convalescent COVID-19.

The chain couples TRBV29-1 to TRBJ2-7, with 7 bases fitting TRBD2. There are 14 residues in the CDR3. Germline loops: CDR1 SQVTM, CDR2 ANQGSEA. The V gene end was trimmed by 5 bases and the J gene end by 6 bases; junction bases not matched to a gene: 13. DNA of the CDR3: TGCAGCGTTTTCCTCTTCGGCGGGAGTAGCGAGCAGTACTTC. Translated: CSVFLFGGSSEQYF.

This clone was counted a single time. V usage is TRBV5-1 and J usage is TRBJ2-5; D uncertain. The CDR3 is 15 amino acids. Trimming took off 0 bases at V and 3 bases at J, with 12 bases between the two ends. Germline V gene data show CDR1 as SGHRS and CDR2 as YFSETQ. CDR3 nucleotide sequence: TGCGCCAGCAGCTTGGTGGCTTCCTCAGAAGAGACCCAGTACTTC. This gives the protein CASSLVASSEETQYF.

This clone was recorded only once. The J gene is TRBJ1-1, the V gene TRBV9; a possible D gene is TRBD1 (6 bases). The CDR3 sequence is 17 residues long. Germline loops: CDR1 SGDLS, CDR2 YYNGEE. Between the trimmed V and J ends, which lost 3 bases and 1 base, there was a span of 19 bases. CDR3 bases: TGTGCCAGCAGCGCCCAACAGGGCATCCTGGAGAACACTGAAGCTTTCTTT. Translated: CASSAQQGILENTEAFF.

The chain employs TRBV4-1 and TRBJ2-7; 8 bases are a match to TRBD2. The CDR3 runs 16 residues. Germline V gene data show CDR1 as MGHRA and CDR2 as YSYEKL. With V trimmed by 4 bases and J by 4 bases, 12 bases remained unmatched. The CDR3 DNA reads TGCGCCAGCAGCCCGGGCCTTGGCGGGAGGAGATACGAGCAGTACTTC. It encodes CASSPGLGGRRYEQYF.

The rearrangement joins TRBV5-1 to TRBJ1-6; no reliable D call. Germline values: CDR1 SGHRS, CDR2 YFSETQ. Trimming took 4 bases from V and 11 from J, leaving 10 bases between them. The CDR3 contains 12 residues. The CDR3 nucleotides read TGCGCCAGCAGCCCGGGAAGGGCACCCCTCCACTTT. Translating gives CASSPGRAPLHF.

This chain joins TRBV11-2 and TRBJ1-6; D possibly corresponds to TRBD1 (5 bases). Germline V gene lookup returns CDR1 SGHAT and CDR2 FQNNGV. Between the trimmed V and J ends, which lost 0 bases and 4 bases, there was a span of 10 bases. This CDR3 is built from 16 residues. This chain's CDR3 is CASSLDRTFYNSPLHF. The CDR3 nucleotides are TGTGCCAGCAGCTTAGACCGGACATTTTATAATTCACCCCTCCACTTT.

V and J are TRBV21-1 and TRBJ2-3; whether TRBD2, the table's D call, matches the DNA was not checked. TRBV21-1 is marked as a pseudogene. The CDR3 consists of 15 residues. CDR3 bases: TGTGCCAGCAATCCGACTAGCGGGAGTCCAGATACGCAGTATTTT. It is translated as CASNPTSGSPDTQYF.

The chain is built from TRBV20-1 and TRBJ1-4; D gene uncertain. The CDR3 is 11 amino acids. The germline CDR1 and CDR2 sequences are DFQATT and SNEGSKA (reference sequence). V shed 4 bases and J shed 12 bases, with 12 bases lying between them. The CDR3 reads CSAMASMELFF. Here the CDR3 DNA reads TGCAGTGCTATGGCTTCGATGGAACTGTTTTTT.

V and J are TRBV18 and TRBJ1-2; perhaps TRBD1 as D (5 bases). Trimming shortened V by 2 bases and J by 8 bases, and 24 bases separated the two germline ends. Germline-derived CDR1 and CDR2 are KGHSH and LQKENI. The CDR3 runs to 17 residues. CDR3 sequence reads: CASSPFRNRTSSQGYTF. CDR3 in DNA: TGTGCCAGCTCACCATTTCGGAACAGGACGAGCAGCCAGGGCTACACCTTC. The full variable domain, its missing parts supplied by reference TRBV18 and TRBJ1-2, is NAGVMQNPRHLVRRRGQEARLRCSPMKGHSHVYWYRQLPEEGLKFMVYLQKENIIDESGMPKERFSAEFPKEGPSILRIQQVVRGDSAAYFCASSPFRNRTSSQGYTFGSGTRLTVV.

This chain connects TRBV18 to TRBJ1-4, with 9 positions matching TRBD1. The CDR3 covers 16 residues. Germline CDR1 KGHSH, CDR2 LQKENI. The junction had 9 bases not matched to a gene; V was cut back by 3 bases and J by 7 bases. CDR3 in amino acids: CASSPPTGTGSEKLFF. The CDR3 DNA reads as TGTGCCAGCTCACCTCCGACCGGGACAGGGAGTGAAAAACTGTTTTTT.

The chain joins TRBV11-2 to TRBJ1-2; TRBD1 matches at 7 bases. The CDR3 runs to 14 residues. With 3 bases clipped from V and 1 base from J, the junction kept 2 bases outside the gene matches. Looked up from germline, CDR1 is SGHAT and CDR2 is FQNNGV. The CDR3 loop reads CASSLTGNNYGYTF. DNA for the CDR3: TGTGCCAGCAGCTTGACAGGGAATAACTATGGCTACACCTTC.

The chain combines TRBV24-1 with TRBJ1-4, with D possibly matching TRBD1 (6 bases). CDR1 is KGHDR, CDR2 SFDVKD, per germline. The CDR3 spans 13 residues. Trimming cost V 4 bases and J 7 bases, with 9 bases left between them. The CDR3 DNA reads TGTGCCACCAGTGAACCGGACAGTGAAAAACTGTTTTTT. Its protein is CATSEPDSEKLFF.

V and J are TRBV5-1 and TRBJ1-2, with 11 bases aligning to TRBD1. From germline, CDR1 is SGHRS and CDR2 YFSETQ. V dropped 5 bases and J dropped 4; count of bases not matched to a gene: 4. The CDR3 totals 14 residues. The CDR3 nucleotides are TGCGCCAGCAGTTGGGACAGGGGGGTCTATGGCTACACCTTC. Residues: CASSWDRGVYGYTF.

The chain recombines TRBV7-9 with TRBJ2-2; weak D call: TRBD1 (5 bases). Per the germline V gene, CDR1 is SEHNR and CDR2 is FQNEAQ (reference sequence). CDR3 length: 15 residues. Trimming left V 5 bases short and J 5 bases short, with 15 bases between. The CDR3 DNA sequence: TGTGCCAGCAGCCTCGTAACTCAGGGTACCGGGGAGCTGTTTTTT. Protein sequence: CASSLVTQGTGELFF.

Here the CDR3 reads CASSEMGTSNQPQHF. Written as DNA, the CDR3 is TGTGCCAGCAGTGAGATGGGGACAAGTAATCAGCCCCAGCATTTT. The rearrangement joins TRBV6-1 to TRBJ1-5, with D tentatively TRBD1 (6 bases). From germline, CDR1 is MNHNS and CDR2 SASEGT. The CDR3 covers 15 residues. Trimming shortened V by 3 bases and J by 4 bases, and 13 bases separated the two germline ends.

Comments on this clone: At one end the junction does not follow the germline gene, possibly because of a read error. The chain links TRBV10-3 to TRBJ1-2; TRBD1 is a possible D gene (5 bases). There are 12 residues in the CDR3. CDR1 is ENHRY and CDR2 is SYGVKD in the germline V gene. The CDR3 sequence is CAISGGREVVYF. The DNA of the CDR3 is TGTGCCATCAGTGGCGGCAGGGAGGTGGTTTACTTC.

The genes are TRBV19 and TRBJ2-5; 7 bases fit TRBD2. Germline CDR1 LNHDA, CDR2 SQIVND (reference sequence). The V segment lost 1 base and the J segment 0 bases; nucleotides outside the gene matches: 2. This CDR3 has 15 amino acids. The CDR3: CASSIGTSDQETQYF. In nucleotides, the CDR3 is TGTGCCAGTAGTATAGGTACTAGCGACCAAGAGACCCAGTACTTC.

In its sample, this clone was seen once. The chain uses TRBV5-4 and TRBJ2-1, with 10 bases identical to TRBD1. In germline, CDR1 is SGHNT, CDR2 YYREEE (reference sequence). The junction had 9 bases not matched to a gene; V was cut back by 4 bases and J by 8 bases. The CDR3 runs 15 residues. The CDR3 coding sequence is TGTGCCAGCAGCCCGACAGGGGGCGTCGGGGATGAGCAGTTCTTC. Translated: CASSPTGGVGDEQFF.

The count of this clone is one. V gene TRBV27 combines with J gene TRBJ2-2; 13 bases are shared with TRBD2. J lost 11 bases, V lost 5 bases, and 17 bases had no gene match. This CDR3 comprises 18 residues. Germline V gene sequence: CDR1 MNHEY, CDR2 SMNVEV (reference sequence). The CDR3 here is CASSKFVGTSGVRGELFF. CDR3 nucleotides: TGTGCCAGCAGTAAATTCGTCGGGACTAGCGGGGTGAGGGGAGAGCTGTTTTTT.

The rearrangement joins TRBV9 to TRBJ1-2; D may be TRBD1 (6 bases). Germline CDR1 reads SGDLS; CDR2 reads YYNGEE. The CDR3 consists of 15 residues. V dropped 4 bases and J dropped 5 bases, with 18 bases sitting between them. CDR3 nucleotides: TGTGCCAGCAGCCACAACCAGGGGACACAATATGGCTACACCTTC. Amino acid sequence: CASSHNQGTQYGYTF.

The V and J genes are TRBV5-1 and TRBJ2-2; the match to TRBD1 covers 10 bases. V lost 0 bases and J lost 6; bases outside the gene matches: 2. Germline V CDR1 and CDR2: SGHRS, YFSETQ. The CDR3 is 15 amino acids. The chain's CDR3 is CASSLGQGASGELFF. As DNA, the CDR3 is TGCGCCAGCAGCTTGGGACAGGGGGCTTCCGGGGAGCTGTTTTTT.

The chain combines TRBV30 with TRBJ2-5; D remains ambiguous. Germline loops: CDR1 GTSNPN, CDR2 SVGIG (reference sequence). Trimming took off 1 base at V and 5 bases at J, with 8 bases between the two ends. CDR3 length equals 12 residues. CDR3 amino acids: CAWSERRETQYF. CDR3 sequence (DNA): TGTGCCTGGAGTGAAAGGCGGGAGACCCAGTACTTC.